This T cell receptor beta chain was captured by sequencing in a study of blood T cell repertoires in COVID-19. Study as a whole: Samples came from the United States, Italy and Spain, spanning acute and convalescent COVID-19. T cells, B-cell-depleted T cells, or PBMCs provided the cDNA or gDNA that served as material.

This clone was seen just once. In the authors' workflow: The authors estimated nucleated cell counts from reference gene primer amplification. Profiled with immunoSEQ multiplex PCR; TCRdb holds only in-frame clones, not every one. D and trimming come from the DNA, and the V and J calls and clone size come from that table. The table shows tens of thousands of clones, with approximately 89% occurring only once. Source material: peripheral blood. This clonotype originated in a man aged 50 to 60 with acute or convalescent COVID-19.

CDR3 DNA sequence: TGTGCCAGCACCACATCTTACAGGGCCTCGAACACCGGGGAGCTGTTTTTT. It is translated as CASTTSYRASNTGELFF. The J gene is TRBJ2-2, the V gene TRBV7-9, with D possibly matching TRBD1 (6 bases). The CDR3 sequence is 17 residues long. Trimming removed 7 bases from V and 0 bases from J, with 18 bases in between. Germline V gene sequence: CDR1 SEHNR, CDR2 FQNEAQ (reference sequence).